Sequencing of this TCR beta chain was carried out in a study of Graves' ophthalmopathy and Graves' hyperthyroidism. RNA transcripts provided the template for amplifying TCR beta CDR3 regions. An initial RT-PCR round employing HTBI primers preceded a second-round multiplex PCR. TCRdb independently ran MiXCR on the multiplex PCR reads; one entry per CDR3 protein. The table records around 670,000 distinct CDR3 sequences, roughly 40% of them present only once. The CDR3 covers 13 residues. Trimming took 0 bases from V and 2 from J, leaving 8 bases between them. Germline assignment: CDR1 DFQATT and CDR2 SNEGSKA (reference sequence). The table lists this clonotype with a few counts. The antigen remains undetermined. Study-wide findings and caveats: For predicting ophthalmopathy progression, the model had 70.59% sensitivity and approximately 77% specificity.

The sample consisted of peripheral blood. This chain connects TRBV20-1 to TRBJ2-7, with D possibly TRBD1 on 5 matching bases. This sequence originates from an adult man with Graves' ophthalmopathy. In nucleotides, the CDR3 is TGCAGTGCTAGAGATTCCAGGGCCTACGAGCAGTACTTC. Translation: CSARDSRAYEQYF.